This TCR beta chain was retrieved from a study of cytomegalovirus exposure and HLA in healthy donors. A multiplex PCR was run with 60 Vbeta primers and 13 Jbeta primers. Method: immunoSEQ multiplex PCR; TCRdb's copy keeps in-frame clones and lacks some. The table shows 170,000 or so clones, with over 75% occurring only once. Trimming cost V 2 bases and J 5 bases, with 8 bases left between them. The CDR3 consists of 13 residues. Germline V CDR1 and CDR2: SGHRS, YFSETQ. The J gene is TRBJ2-1, the V gene TRBV5-1; no definite D call. Sample: PBMCs. The receptor comes from a woman in her twenties or thirties in good health and CMV-seronegative. The CDR3 sequence: CASSFSVDNEQFF. CDR3 nucleotides: TGCGCCAGCAGCTTCTCGGTAGACAATGAGCAGTTCTTC.